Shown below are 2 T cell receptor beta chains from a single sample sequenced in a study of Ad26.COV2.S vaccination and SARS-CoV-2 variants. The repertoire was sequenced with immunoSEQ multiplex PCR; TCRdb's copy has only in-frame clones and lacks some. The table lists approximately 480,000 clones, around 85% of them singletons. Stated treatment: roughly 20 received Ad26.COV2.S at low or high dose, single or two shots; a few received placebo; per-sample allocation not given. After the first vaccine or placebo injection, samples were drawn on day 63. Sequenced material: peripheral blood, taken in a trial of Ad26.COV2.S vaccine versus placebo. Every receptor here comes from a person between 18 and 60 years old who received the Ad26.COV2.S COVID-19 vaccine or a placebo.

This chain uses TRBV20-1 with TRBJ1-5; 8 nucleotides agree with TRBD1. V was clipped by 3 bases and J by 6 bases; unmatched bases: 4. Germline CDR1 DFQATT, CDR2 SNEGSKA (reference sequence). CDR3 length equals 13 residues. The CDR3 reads CSASSDRGQPQHF. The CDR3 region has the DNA TGCAGTGCTAGTAGCGACAGGGGTCAGCCCCAGCATTTT.

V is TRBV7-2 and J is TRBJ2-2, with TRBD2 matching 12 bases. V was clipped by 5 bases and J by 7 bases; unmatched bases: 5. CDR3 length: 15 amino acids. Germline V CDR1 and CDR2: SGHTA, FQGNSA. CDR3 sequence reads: CASSLRLAGVGELFF. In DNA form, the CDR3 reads TGTGCCAGCAGCCTAAGACTAGCGGGAGTCGGGGAGCTGTTTTTT.